The 25 T cell receptor beta chains reported below all come from one sample, sequenced in a study of T-cell reconstitution after alpha-beta-depleted transplantation in children. TCRbeta library construction was performed incorporating unique molecular identifiers. TCRdb used MiXCR to reprocess the PCR reads, holding one entry per CDR3 protein. This table has about 150,000 distinct CDR3 sequences, approximately 12% appearing once. The sequences come from PBMCs, collected before TCRalphabeta/CD19-depleted stem cell transplant. Receptors were obtained from a boy between 2 and 15 years old with acute myeloid leukemia, due to receive a stem cell transplant.

This clonotype was observed many times. The chain couples TRBV29-1 to TRBJ2-6; D is possibly TRBD2 (7 bases). CDR1 is SQVTM and CDR2 is ANQGSEA in the germline V gene. The CDR3 has 16 residues. Trimming removed 8 bases from V and 0 bases from J, with 17 bases in between. The CDR3 loop is CSIRGGGTSGANVLTF. In DNA form, the CDR3 reads TGCAGCATAAGGGGGGGGGGCACCTCTGGGGCCAACGTCCTGACTTTC.

This clonotype was recorded at least ten times. This chain joins TRBV11-2 and TRBJ2-7; D may be TRBD1 or TRBD2 (5 bases each). Trimming took 2 bases from V and 7 from J, leaving 18 bases between them. The CDR3 runs 15 residues. Germline V gene data show CDR1 as SGHAT and CDR2 as FQNNGV. CDR3 loop: CASSLWGSQSREQYF. CDR3 sequence (DNA): TGTGCCAGCAGCTTATGGGGGTCTCAATCGAGGGAGCAGTACTTC. Complete variable domain (other parts from reference TRBV11-2 and TRBJ2-7): EAGVAQSPRYKIIEKRQSVAFWCNPISGHATLYWYQQILGQGPKLLIQFQNNGVVDDSQLPKDRFSAERLKGVDSTLKIQPAKLEDSAVYLCASSLWGSQSREQYFGPGTRLTVT.

This clonotype was recorded at least ten times. The chain employs TRBV7-6 and TRBJ2-1, with 7 bases aligning to TRBD1. Germline V gives CDR1 SGHVS, CDR2 FNYEAQ. This CDR3 region has 15 residues. After removal of 3 bases from V and 6 bases from J, the junction contained 8 bases not matched to a gene. The CDR3 bases are TGTGCCAGCAGCTTTACTCCGGGACAGAGCAATGAGCAGTTCTTC. It is translated as CASSFTPGQSNEQFF.

Many counts were recorded for this clonotype. The genes are TRBV27 and TRBJ2-7, with D possibly TRBD1 on 5 matching bases. Germline values: CDR1 MNHEY, CDR2 SMNVEV (reference sequence). The V and J ends lost 5 bases and 3 bases respectively, with 14 bases between them. This CDR3 region has 14 residues. CDR3 residues: CASSPLPTDYEQYF. The CDR3 nucleotides read TGTGCCAGCAGTCCCCTCCCGACAGACTACGAGCAGTACTTC.

This clonotype was detected a few times. The chain couples TRBV6-5 to TRBJ2-5; TRBD2 matches 10 bases. Unmatched junction bases numbered 3, after V lost 2 bases and J lost 3 bases. The CDR3 spans 15 residues. CDR1 and CDR2 from the germline V gene are MNHEY and SVGAGI. CDR3 sequence reads: CASSYTGLAEETQYF. The CDR3, as DNA: TGTGCCAGCAGTTACACCGGACTAGCGGAAGAGACCCAGTACTTC.

The sample holds many counts of this clonotype. The gene calls are TRBV27 and TRBJ2-3, with 7 positions matching TRBD2. This CDR3 contains 13 residues. The V gene end was trimmed by 7 bases and the J gene end by 0 bases; junction bases not matched to a gene: 1. Germline V CDR1 and CDR2: MNHEY, SMNVEV (reference sequence). Written as DNA, the CDR3 is TGTGCCAGCAAGCGGGGAAGCACAGATACGCAGTATTTT. Translating it yields CASKRGSTDTQYF.

This clonotype came up many times. The rearrangement joins TRBV5-1 to TRBJ2-2; a possible D gene is TRBD1 (6 bases). The ends were cut back, 3 bases at V and 4 bases at J, with 10 bases in the middle. The V gene's germline CDR1 is SGHRS and CDR2 YFSETQ. This CDR3 contains 14 residues. Here the CDR3 DNA reads TGCGCCAGCAGCTCACAGGGATCCACCGGGGAGCTGTTTTTT. Its translation is CASSSQGSTGELFF.

This clonotype was detected ten times or more. The chain uses TRBV20-1 and TRBJ2-2; D is uncertain. The germline V gene has CDR1 DFQATT and CDR2 SNEGSKA (reference sequence). Trimming pared 0 bases from V and 0 bases from J, leaving 11 bases between. CDR3 length: 16 amino acids. In DNA form, the CDR3 reads TGCAGTGCTAGAGATATGAGGACGGCGAACACCGGGGAGCTGTTTTTT. It specifies CSARDMRTANTGELFF.

This clonotype appeared many times. The CDR3 DNA follows: TGCAGTGCTAATTGGCGTGCCAAAAACATTCAGTACTTC. Encoded protein: CSANWRAKNIQYF. This sequence joins TRBV20-1 and TRBJ2-4; the D is unclear. This CDR3 spans 13 amino acids. V lost 4 bases and J lost 1, with 8 bases in between. The germline CDR1 and CDR2 sequences are DFQATT and SNEGSKA (reference sequence).

This clonotype showed up many times. The CDR3 bases are TGTGCCAGCAGCGAATCCGGGACAGCCAAGTTCTTC. This codes for CASSESGTAKFF. The V and J genes are TRBV7-2 and TRBJ2-1; 7 bases are shared with TRBD1. This CDR3 contains 12 residues. CDR1 SGHTA and CDR2 FQGNSA come from the germline V gene. Trimming cost V 5 bases and J 14 bases; bases outside gene matches: 9.

This clonotype was counted ten times or more. The V call is TRBV4-2, the J call TRBJ2-3, with TRBD1 identical over 9 bases. The germline V gene encodes CDR1 LGHNA and CDR2 YNFKEQ. J was trimmed by 2 bases and V by 0 bases; bases with no gene match: 9. This CDR3 is 18 amino acids long. CDR3 bases: TGTGCCAGCAGCCAAGATTCCCCAGGACAGGGGATCACAGATACGCAGTATTTT. Its translation: CASSQDSPGQGITDTQYF.

The V call is TRBV18, the J call TRBJ2-1; 7 bases align to TRBD2. The J segment lost 7 bases and the V segment lost 2 bases, leaving 5 bases of the junction unmatched. Germline V gene data show CDR1 as KGHSH and CDR2 as LQKENI. The CDR3 length is 14 residues. CDR3 region: CASSPVPRGNEQFF. As DNA, the CDR3 is TGTGCCAGCTCACCAGTTCCGCGGGGGAATGAGCAGTTCTTC.

This clonotype was counted at least ten times. The chain links TRBV4-2 to TRBJ2-2; D remains unclear. Trimming removed 1 base at V and 3 bases at J, with 6 bases between. The germline gives CDR1 LGHNA, CDR2 YNFKEQ. CDR3 length equals 14 residues. CDR3 sequence reads: CASSQALDTGELFF. CDR3 in DNA: TGTGCCAGCAGCCAAGCCCTAGACACCGGGGAGCTGTTTTTT.

This clonotype was observed at least ten times. The rearrangement uses TRBV7-2 and TRBJ1-1; 7 bases agree with TRBD1. This CDR3 is built from 13 residues. Germline CDR1 SGHTA, CDR2 FQGNSA. V trimming: 8 bases; J trimming: 0 bases; junction bases outside the gene matches: 3. In DNA form, the CDR3 reads TGTGCCAGCGGGGGACAGATGAACACTGAAGCTTTCTTT. Residues: CASGGQMNTEAFF.

The sample holds many counts of this clonotype. The V gene is TRBV27, the J gene TRBJ2-1; TRBD2 aligns across 11 bases. With V trimmed by 5 bases and J by 4 bases, 7 bases remained unmatched. The germline CDR1 and CDR2 sequences are MNHEY and SMNVEV (reference sequence). The CDR3 totals 16 residues. CDR3 in DNA: TGTGCCAGCAGTCCCGGGACTAGCGGAACATACAATGAGCAGTTCTTC. Residues: CASSPGTSGTYNEQFF.

This clonotype was seen repeatedly, ten times or more. The rearrangement links TRBV3-1 to TRBJ2-2, with D tentatively TRBD2 (5 bases). Germline lookup yields CDR1 LGHDT and CDR2 YNNKEL (reference sequence). This CDR3 contains 15 residues. V was cut by 0 bases and J by 7 bases, with 12 bases left in between. The CDR3 sequence: CASSQEGVWGGELFF. In nucleotides, the CDR3 is TGTGCCAGCAGCCAAGAGGGAGTATGGGGCGGGGAGCTGTTTTTT.

This clonotype was recorded many times. The chain has TRBV20-1 and TRBJ2-7; a possible D gene is TRBD1 (6 bases). The CDR3 contains 12 residues. Germline values: CDR1 DFQATT, CDR2 SNEGSKA (reference sequence). The CDR3 loop is CIMRGSSYEQYV. The CDR3 DNA reads as TGCATCATGAGGGGGAGCTCCTACGAGCAGTACGTC.

This clonotype showed up many times. This rearrangement joins TRBV4-1 to TRBJ2-1, with 11 bases matching TRBD2. The V gene's germline CDR1 is MGHRA and CDR2 YSYEKL. V was clipped by 2 bases and J by 7 bases; unmatched bases: 4. This CDR3 is built from 15 residues. The CDR3: CASSQLLAGANEQFF. The CDR3 nucleotides read TGCGCCAGCAGCCAATTACTAGCGGGAGCAAATGAGCAGTTCTTC.

As concerns this clonotype: This could be a read error, since a much larger clone is one nucleotide away. This chain uses TRBV6-1 with TRBJ2-5, with D maybe TRBD1 (6 bases). The CDR3 contains 14 residues. Germline CDR1 is MNHNS and CDR2 is SASEGT. CDR3 DNA sequence: TGTGCCAGCAGCCAAGAATTGGGACAAGAGTCCCAGTACTTC. Encoded protein: CASSQELGQESQYF.

This clonotype was counted between two and nine times. The chain carries TRBV5-6 and TRBJ2-5; 7 bases are shared with TRBD2. The V and J ends lost 1 base and 5 bases, in that order; junction bases with no gene match: 5. CDR1 SGHDT and CDR2 YYEEEE come from the germline V gene. This CDR3 is 14 amino acids long. CDR3 DNA: TGTGCCAGCAGCTTGCGGGGGGAGGGGGAGACCCAGTACTTC. Its protein product is CASSLRGEGETQYF.

This clonotype was found many times. This rearrangement joins TRBV29-1 to TRBJ2-7, with 14 nucleotides matching TRBD2. V shed 3 bases and J 6 bases; nucleotides not matched to a gene: 10. This CDR3 is 16 amino acids long. CDR1 is SQVTM, CDR2 ANQGSEA, per germline. CDR3 bases: TGCAGCGTTGAGGGTTACGGACTAGCGGGAGGCGGCGAGCAGTACTTC. Its translation is CSVEGYGLAGGGEQYF.

Ten or more counts support this clonotype. V usage is TRBV12-3 or TRBV12-4 and J usage is TRBJ1-4; possible D gene TRBD1, 5 bases. This CDR3 spans 15 amino acids. V lost 3 bases, J lost 5 bases, and 13 bases lay in between. CDR3 residues: CASSFQGPVNEKLFF. CDR3 nucleotides: TGTGCCAGCAGTTTCCAGGGACCGGTAAATGAAAAACTGTTTTTT.

This clonotype has a count of ten or more. The chain carries TRBV12-3 or TRBV12-4 and TRBJ2-1; no firm D call. The CDR3 consists of 11 residues. The V end lost 3 bases, the J end lost 9 bases, and 6 bases lay between the germline ends. The CDR3 loop reads CASSFFPEQFF. CDR3 coding DNA: TGTGCCAGCAGTTTTTTTCCTGAGCAGTTCTTC.

This clonotype came up many times. The chain joins TRBV12-3 or TRBV12-4 to TRBJ2-5; D gene unclear. The CDR3 runs 17 residues. With 4 bases removed from V and 5 bases from J, the gap between germline ends came to 23 bases. The CDR3 loop is CASSSSVRARFDETQYF. DNA for the CDR3: TGTGCCAGCAGTTCATCGGTACGGGCAAGATTCGACGAGACCCAGTACTTC.

In this sample, this clonotype turned up many times. V is TRBV7-9 and J is TRBJ2-7; 7 bases align to TRBD2. The CDR3 sequence is 16 residues long. Looked up from germline, CDR1 is SEHNR and CDR2 is FQNEAQ (reference sequence). V lost 1 base, J lost 5 bases, and 11 bases stayed unmatched. The CDR3 protein is CASSLGPGGSVDEQYF. The CDR3 DNA reads TGTGCCAGCAGCTTAGGGCCGGGCGGGAGTGTCGACGAGCAGTACTTC.